This record looks at one T cell receptor beta chain sequence and its context. This CDR3 has 15 amino acids. The V end lost 2 bases, the J end lost 4 bases, and 13 bases lay between the germline ends. Germline assignment: CDR1 SGHRS and CDR2 YFSETQ. The record originates from a study of shared clonotypes between healthy human individuals. Assay: immunoSEQ multiplex PCR; the TCRdb copy retains only in-frame clones and omits some. The sample yields some 580,000 clones, 97% seen once. The V call is TRBV5-1, the J call TRBJ2-1; D possibly corresponds to TRBD2 (6 bases). This sequence originates from a woman aged 25-40 years in good health. Source material: naive CD4+ T cells sorted from blood. The subset was: CD45RA+ positively selected. DNA of the CDR3: TGCGCCAGCAGCTTCACGGCGGGAAGGTACAATGAGCAGTTCTTC. Amino acids: CASSFTAGRYNEQFF.